The 15 T cell receptor beta chains reported below all come from one sample, sequenced in a study of T cell repertoires in cytomegalovirus infection (dated by TCRdb to 2018 to 2020). Sequencing took place on an Illumina HiSeq 1500. In TCRdb, the public reads were trimmed at Q25 with fastp and aligned with MiXCR, with productive beta chains retained. Rows are combined by CDR3 protein, so each entry shows the most common genes and DNA. This sample gives about 180,000 distinct CDR3 sequences in total; about 18% of them show up just once. Approximately 26% of the sample belongs to the ten largest clones. Material: CD8+ T cells from PBMCs. These receptors all stem from a human donor in good health (CMV status not recorded). Some clones in this sample may be carry-over from other donors' samples.

The J gene is TRBJ2-3, the V gene TRBV6-2 or TRBV6-3; tentatively, D is TRBD2 (6 bases). The length of the CDR3 is 14 residues. Trimming took off 7 bases at V and 0 bases at J, with 11 bases between the two ends. The germline gives CDR1 MNHEY, CDR2 SVGEGT. The CDR3 DNA sequence: TGTGCCAGCACCGGGGACTCCAGCACAGATACGCAGTATTTT. It specifies CASTGDSSTDTQYF.

This clonotype came up a few times. The chain recombines TRBV6-6 with TRBJ2-3; D might be TRBD2 (6 bases). The CDR3 consists of 16 residues. CDR1 and CDR2 (germline): MNHNY, SVGAGI (reference sequence). V lost 2 bases, J lost 2 bases, and 14 bases lay in between. CDR3 in amino acids: CASSYEAGKYTDTQYF. The CDR3 nucleotides are TGTGCCAGCAGTTACGAGGCGGGGAAATACACAGATACGCAGTATTTT.

The chain links TRBV7-2 to TRBJ2-1, with D tentatively TRBD2 (6 bases). CDR1 and CDR2 (germline): SGHTA, FQGNSA. The ends were cut back, 5 bases at V and 9 bases at J, with 11 bases in the middle. This CDR3 has 12 amino acids. CDR3: CASSIVAVEQFF. The CDR3, as DNA: TGTGCCAGCAGCATCGTAGCGGTTGAGCAGTTCTTC. The variable domain in full, with the rest retrieved from reference TRBV7-2 and TRBJ2-1, is GAGVSQSPSNKVTEKGKDVELRCDPISGHTALYWYRQSLGQGLEFLIYFQGNSAPDKSGLPSDRFSAERTGGSVSTLTIQRTQQEDSAVYLCASSIVAVEQFFGPGTRLTVL.

V and J are TRBV4-1 and TRBJ2-3; TRBD2 aligns across 8 bases. There are 19 residues in the CDR3. Germline V gene lookup returns CDR1 MGHRA and CDR2 YSYEKL. V was clipped by 0 bases and J by 3 bases; unmatched bases: 14. CDR3 in DNA: TGCGCCAGCAGCCAAGAGAGGACGGGGGGGCCGGTCGGAACAGATACGCAGTATTTT. Translating it yields CASSQERTGGPVGTDTQYF.

The rearrangement uses TRBV7-2 and TRBJ2-1; D is perhaps TRBD1 (5 bases). In germline, CDR1 is SGHTA, CDR2 FQGNSA. V was trimmed by 3 bases and J by 6 bases, leaving 15 bases between them. The CDR3 runs 15 residues. CDR3 DNA: TGTGCCAGCAGCTTTACTCCCAGCAGGGCCAATGAGCAGTTCTTC. This encodes CASSFTPSRANEQFF.

V usage is TRBV6-2 or TRBV6-3 and J usage is TRBJ1-1; D remains unclear. Trimming cost V 6 bases and J 7 bases, with 9 bases left between them. The CDR3 extends over 11 amino acids. Germline V CDR1 and CDR2: MNHEY, SVGEGT. The chain's CDR3 is CASRIGLEAFF. CDR3 bases: TGTGCCAGCAGGATAGGACTTGAAGCTTTCTTT.

This clonotype was counted a few times. This rearrangement joins TRBV19 to TRBJ2-1, with D perhaps being TRBD1 or TRBD2 (5 bases each). CDR1 is LNHDA and CDR2 is SQIVND in the germline V gene (reference sequence). The V and J ends lost 9 bases and 6 bases respectively, with 18 bases between them. CDR3 length: 14 amino acids. DNA for the CDR3: TGTGCCAGCGCCGTGGGCGTGAGGGGCAATGAGCAGTTCTTC. Protein product: CASAVGVRGNEQFF.

In its sample, this clonotype was seen a few times. This chain uses TRBV6-1 with TRBJ2-7, with D possibly being TRBD1 or TRBD2 (5 bases each). Germline CDR1 reads MNHNS; CDR2 reads SASEGT. The CDR3 contains 13 residues. Trimming took off 8 bases at V and 3 bases at J, with 14 bases between the two ends. Here the CDR3 DNA reads TGTGCCAGCGGGGCCAACGGGGACTACGAGCAGTACTTC. This translates into CASGANGDYEQYF.

This clonotype turned up a few times. An end of the junction differs from the germline gene, which may be a read error. The gene calls are TRBV7-6 and TRBJ1-1, with 9 bases fitting TRBD1. In germline, CDR1 is SGHVS, CDR2 FNYEAQ. CDR3 size: 13 residues. CDR3 residues: CASSQGQGTEALF. DNA of the CDR3: TGTGCCAGCAGCCAGGGACAGGGCACTGAAGCTCTCTTT.

The rearrangement uses TRBV6-5 and TRBJ2-3; possibly TRBD1 or TRBD2 for D (6 bases each). Germline V gene sequence: CDR1 MNHEY, CDR2 SVGAGI. The CDR3 is 12 amino acids. Trimming removed 5 bases at V and 6 bases at J, with 9 bases between. CDR3 coding DNA: TGTGCCAGCAGTGGGGGGCTGGATACGCAGTATTTT. Translating gives CASSGGLDTQYF.

The CDR3 here is CAIQGGSEQYF. The CDR3 nucleotides are TGTGCCATCCAGGGGGGGAGCGAGCAGTACTTC. J is TRBJ2-7 and V is TRBV2; TRBD1 or TRBD2 may be the D gene (7 bases each). The V end was cut by 10 bases, the J end by 6 bases, with 13 bases between. Per the germline V gene, CDR1 is SNHLY and CDR2 is FYNNEI. This CDR3 region has 11 residues.

This chain uses TRBV4-2 with TRBJ2-7; 9 bases match TRBD1. V trimming: 4 bases; J trimming: 2 bases; junction bases outside the gene matches: 6. This CDR3 spans 15 amino acids. The germline gives CDR1 LGHNA, CDR2 YNFKEQ. The CDR3 DNA is TGTGCCAGCAGCCCCCGGACAGGGGACACCTACGAGCAGTACTTC. Its translation: CASSPRTGDTYEQYF.

This sequence joins TRBV7-9 and TRBJ2-1; 10 bases line up with TRBD1. There are 15 residues in the CDR3. Trimming at V came to 2 bases and at J to 9 bases, leaving 7 bases not matched to a gene. The V gene's germline CDR1 is SEHNR and CDR2 FQNEAQ (reference sequence). The CDR3 here is CASSLRGGDRGEQFF. CDR3 nucleotides: TGTGCCAGCAGCTTAAGGGGGGGGGACAGGGGTGAGCAGTTCTTC.

This chain uses TRBV20-1 with TRBJ2-1; 11 positions match TRBD2. V dropped 1 base and J dropped 0; count of bases not matched to a gene: 8. Germline V gives CDR1 DFQATT, CDR2 SNEGSKA (reference sequence). CDR3 size: 18 residues. The CDR3, as DNA: TGCAGTGCTAGAGCTAGCGGGGGGACGTGGAGCTCCTACAATGAGCAGTTCTTC. It translates to CSARASGGTWSSYNEQFF.

The table lists this clonotype with a few counts. The chain joins TRBV7-8 to TRBJ1-1; D unclear. Germline V CDR1 and CDR2: SGHVS, FQNEAQ. Trimming took 5 bases from V and 6 from J, leaving 10 bases between them. The CDR3 loop spans 12 amino acids. The CDR3 DNA reads TGTGCCAGCAGCCCTCAGGCTTCTGAAGCTTTCTTT. It translates to CASSPQASEAFF.